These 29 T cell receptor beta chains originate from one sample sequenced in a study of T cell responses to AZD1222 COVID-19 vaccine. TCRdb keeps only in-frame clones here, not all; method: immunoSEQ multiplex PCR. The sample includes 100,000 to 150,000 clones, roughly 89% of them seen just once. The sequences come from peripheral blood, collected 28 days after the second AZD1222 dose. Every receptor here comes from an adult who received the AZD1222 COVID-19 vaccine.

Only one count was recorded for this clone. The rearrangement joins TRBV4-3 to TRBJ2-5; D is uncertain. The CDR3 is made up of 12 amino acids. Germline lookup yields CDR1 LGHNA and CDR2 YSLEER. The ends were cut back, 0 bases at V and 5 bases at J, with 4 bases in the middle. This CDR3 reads CASSQDWETQYF. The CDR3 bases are TGCGCCAGCAGCCAAGATTGGGAGACCCAGTACTTC.

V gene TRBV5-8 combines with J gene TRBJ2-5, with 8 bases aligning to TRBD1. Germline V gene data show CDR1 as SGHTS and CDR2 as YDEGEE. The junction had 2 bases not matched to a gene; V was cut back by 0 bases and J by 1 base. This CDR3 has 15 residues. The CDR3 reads CASSLGTGTQETQYF. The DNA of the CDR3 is TGTGCCAGCAGCTTGGGGACAGGGACCCAAGAGACCCAGTACTTC.

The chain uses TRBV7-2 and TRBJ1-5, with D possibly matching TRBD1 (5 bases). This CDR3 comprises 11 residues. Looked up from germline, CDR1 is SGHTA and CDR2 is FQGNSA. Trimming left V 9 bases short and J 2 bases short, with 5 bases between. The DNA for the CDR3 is TGTGCCAGGGGGGGCAATCAGCCCCAGCATTTT. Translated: CARGGNQPQHF.

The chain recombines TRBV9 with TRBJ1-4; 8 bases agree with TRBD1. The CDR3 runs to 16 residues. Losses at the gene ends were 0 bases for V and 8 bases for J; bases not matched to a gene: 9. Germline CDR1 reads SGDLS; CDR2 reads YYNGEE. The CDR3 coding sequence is TGTGCCAGCAGCGTAGGACAGACAGGGGTAAGGGAAAAACTGTTTTTT. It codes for CASSVGQTGVREKLFF.

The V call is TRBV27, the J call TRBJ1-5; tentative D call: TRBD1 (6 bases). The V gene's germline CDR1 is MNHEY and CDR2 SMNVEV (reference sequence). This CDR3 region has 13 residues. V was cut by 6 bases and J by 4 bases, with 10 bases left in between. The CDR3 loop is CASRKQGNQPQHF. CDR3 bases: TGTGCCAGCAGGAAACAGGGAAATCAGCCCCAGCATTTT.

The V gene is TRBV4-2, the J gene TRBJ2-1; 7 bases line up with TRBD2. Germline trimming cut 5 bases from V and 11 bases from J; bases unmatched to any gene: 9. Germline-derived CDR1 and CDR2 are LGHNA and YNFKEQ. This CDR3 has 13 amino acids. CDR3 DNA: TGTGCCAGCAGCTACCATCGTAGCGGGCAGCAGTTCTTC. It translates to CASSYHRSGQQFF.

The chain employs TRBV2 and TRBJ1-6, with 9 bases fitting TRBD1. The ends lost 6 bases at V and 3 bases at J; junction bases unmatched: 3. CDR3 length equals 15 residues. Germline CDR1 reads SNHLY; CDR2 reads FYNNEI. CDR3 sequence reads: CASRGTGNYNSPLHF. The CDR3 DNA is TGTGCCAGCAGAGGGACAGGGAACTATAATTCACCCCTCCACTTT.

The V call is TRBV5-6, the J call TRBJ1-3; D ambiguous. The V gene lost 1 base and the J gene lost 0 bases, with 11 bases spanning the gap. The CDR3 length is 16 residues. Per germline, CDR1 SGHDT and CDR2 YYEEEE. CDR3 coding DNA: TGTGCCAGCAGCTTGCTCGGACCGAACTCTGGAAACACCATATATTTT. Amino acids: CASSLLGPNSGNTIYF. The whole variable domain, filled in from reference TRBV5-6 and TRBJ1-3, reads DAGVTQSPTHLIKTRGQQVTLRCSPKSGHDTVSWYQQALGQGPQFIFQYYEEEERQRGNFPDRFSGHQFPNYSSELNVNALLLGDSALYLCASSLLGPNSGNTIYFGEGSWLTVV.

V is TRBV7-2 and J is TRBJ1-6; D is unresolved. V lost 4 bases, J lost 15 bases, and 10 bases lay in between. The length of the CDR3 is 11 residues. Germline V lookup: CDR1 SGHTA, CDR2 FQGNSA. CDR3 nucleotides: TGTGCCAGCAGCTACCGGGAACTCCTCCACTTT. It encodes CASSYRELLHF.

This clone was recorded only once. The CDR3 spells CASSLRDEQYF. The CDR3 nucleotides are TGTGCCAGCAGCTTGCGGGACGAGCAGTACTTC. The rearrangement joins TRBV5-6 to TRBJ2-7; D gene uncertain. The CDR3 has 11 residues. Germline V lookup: CDR1 SGHDT, CDR2 YYEEEE. The V gene lost 1 base and the J gene lost 5 bases, with 4 bases spanning the gap.

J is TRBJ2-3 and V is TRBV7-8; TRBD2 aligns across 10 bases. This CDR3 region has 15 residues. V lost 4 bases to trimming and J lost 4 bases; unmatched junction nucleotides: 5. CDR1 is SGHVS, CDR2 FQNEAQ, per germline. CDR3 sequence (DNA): TGTGCCAGCAGCTATAGACTAGCGGGCGCAGATACGCAGTATTTT. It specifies CASSYRLAGADTQYF.

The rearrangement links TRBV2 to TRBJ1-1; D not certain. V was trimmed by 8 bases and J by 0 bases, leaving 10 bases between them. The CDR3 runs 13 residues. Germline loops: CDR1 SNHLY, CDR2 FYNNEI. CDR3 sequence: CASWEILNTEAFF. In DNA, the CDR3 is TGTGCCAGCTGGGAGATATTGAACACTGAAGCTTTCTTT. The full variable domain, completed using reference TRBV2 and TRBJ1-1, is EPEVTQTPSHQVTQMGQEVILRCVPISNHLYFYWYRQILGQKVEFLVSFYNNEISEKSEIFDDQFSVERPDGSNFTLKIRSTKLEDSAMYFCASWEILNTEAFFGQGTRLTVV.

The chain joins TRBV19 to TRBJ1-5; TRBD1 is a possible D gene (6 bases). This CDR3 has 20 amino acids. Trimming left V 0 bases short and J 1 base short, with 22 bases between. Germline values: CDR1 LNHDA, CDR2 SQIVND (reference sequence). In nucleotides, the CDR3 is TGTGCCAGTAGTATAGATCCGGGGGCGCGGGTCTGGTTAAGCAATCAGCCCCAGCATTTT. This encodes CASSIDPGARVWLSNQPQHF.

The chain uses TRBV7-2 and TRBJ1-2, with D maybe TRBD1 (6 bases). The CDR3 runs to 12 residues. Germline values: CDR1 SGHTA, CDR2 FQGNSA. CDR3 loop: CAQTGGAGGYTF. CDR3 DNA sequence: TGTGCTCAAACGGGGGGCGCGGGCGGCTACACCTTC.

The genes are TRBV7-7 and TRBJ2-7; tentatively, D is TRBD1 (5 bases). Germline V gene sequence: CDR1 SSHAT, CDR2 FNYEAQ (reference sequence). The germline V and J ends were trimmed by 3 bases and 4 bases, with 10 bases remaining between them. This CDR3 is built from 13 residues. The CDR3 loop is CASSFGQGYEQYF. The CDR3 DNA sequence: TGTGCCAGCAGCTTTGGCCAGGGATACGAGCAGTACTTC. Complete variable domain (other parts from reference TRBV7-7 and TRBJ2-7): GAGVSQSPRYKVTKRGQDVTLRCDPISSHATLYWYQQALGQGPEFLTYFNYEAQPDKSGLPSDRFSAERPEGSISTLTIQRTEQRDSAMYRCASSFGQGYEQYFGPGTRLTVT.

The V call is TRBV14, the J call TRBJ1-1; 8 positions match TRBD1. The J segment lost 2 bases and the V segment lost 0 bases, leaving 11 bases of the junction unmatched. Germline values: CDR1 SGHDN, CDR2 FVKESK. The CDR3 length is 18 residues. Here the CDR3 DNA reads TGTGCCAGCAGCCAAGATGGACAGGGTCTAGTCAAAAACACTGAAGCTTTCTTT. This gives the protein CASSQDGQGLVKNTEAFF.

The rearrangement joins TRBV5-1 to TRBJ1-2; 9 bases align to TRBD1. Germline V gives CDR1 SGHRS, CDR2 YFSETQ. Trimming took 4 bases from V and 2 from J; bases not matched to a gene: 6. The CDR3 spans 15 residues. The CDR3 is CASSKGQGSNYGYTF. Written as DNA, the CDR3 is TGCGCCAGCAGCAAGGGACAGGGATCAAACTATGGCTACACCTTC.

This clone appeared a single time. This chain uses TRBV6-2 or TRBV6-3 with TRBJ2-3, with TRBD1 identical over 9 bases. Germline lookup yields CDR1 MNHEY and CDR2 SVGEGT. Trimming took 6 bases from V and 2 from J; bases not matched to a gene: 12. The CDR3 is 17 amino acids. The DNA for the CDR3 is TGTGCCAGCAGCCCCGGGACAGGGATTGAGACCACAGATACGCAGTATTTT. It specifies CASSPGTGIETTDTQYF.

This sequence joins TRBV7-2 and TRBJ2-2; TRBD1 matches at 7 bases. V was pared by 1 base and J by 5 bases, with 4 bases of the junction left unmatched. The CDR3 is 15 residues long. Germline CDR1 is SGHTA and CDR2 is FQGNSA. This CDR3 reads CASSLGQGGTGELFF. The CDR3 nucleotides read TGTGCCAGCAGCTTAGGACAGGGTGGAACCGGGGAGCTGTTTTTT.

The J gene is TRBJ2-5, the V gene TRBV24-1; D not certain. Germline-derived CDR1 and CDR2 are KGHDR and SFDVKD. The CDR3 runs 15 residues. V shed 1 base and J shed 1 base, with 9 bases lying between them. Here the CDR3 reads CATSDLGGTQETQYF. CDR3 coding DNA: TGTGCCACCAGTGATTTAGGCGGTACCCAAGAGACCCAGTACTTC.

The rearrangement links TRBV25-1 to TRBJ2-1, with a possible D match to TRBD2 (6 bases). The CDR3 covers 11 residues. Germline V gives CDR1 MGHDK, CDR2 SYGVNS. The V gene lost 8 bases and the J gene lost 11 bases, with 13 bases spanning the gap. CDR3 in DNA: TGTGCCAGCGGGGTGCGGGATCAGCAGTTCTTC. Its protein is CASGVRDQQFF.

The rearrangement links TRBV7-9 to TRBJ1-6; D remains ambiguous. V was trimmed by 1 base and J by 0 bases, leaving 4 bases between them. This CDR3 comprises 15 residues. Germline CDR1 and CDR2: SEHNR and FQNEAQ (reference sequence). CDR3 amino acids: CASSLGSSYNSPLHF. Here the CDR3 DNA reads TGTGCCAGCAGCTTAGGGAGCTCCTATAATTCACCCCTCCACTTT.

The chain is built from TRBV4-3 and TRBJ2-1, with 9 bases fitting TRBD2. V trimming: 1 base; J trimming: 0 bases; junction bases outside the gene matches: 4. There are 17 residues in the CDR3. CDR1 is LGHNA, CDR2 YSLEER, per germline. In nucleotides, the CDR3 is TGCGCCAGCAGCCAAGGGTCTAGCGGGGTCTCCTACAATGAGCAGTTCTTC. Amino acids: CASSQGSSGVSYNEQFF.

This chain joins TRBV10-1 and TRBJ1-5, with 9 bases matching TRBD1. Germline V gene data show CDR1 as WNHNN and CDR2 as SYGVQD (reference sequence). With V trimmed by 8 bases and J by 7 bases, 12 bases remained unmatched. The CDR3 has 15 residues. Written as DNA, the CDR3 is TGCGCCAGCTACCCCGTAGGACAGGGGCGCCAGCCCCAGCATTTT. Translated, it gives CASYPVGQGRQPQHF.

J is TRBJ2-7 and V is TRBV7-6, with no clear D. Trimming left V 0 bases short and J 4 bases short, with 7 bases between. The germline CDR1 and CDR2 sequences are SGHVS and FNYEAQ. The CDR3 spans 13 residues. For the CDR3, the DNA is TGTGCCAGCAGCTTAGCGAACGTATACGAGCAGTACTTC. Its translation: CASSLANVYEQYF. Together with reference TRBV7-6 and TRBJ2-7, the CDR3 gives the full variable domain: GAGVSQSPRYKVTKRGQDVALRCDPISGHVSLYWYRQALGQGPEFLTYFNYEAQQDKSGLPNDRFSAERPEGSISTLTIQRTEQRDSAMYRCASSLANVYEQYFGPGTRLTVT.

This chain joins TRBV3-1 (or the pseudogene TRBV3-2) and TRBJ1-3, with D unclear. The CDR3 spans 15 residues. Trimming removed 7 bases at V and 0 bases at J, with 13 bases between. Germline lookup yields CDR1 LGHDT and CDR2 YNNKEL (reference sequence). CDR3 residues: CASTYDGDSGNTIYF. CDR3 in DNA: TGTGCCAGCACCTACGACGGAGACTCTGGAAACACCATATATTTT.

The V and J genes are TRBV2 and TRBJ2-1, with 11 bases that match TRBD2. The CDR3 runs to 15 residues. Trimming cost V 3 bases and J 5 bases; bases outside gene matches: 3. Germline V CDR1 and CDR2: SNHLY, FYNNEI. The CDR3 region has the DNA TGTGCCAGCAGTGAGACTAGCGGGGCTCACAATGAGCAGTTCTTC. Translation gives CASSETSGAHNEQFF.

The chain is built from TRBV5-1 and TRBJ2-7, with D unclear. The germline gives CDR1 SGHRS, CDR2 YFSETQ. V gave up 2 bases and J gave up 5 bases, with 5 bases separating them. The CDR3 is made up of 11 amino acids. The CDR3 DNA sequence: TGCGCCAGCAGCTTATCAAACGAGCAGTACTTC. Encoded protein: CASSLSNEQYF.

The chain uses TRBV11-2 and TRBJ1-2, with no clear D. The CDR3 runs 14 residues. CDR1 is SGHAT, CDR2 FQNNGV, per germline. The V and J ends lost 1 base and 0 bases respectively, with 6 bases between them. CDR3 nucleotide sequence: TGTGCCAGCAGCTTAGGGGCAGCTAACTATGGCTACACCTTC. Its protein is CASSLGAANYGYTF.